This TCR beta chain was sequenced during a study of CD8 T cells in Susac syndrome. Study at large: When their blood was taken, the Susac syndrome patients had either not yet had any therapy, were taking corticosteroids, or were taking intravenous immunoglobulin alone.

Random hexamers primed reverse transcription of about 0.45 to 1 ug RNA. immunoSEQ multiplex PCR amplified TCR beta CDR3 across 54 Vbeta, 13 Jbeta. TCRdb redid the calling of the immunoSEQ multiplex PCR reads with MiXCR, one entry per CDR3 protein. Of 140,000 or so distinct CDR3 sequences in the sample, 90% to 96% are singletons; the top ten hold about 0.08%. A single count supports this clonotype. The CDR3 has 14 amino acids. Looked up from germline, CDR1 is SQVTM and CDR2 is ANQGSEA. The clonotype originates from a human donor with Susac syndrome. The genes are TRBV29-1 and TRBJ2-1; 7 bases agree with TRBD1. Sequences were obtained from CD4+ T cells from PBMCs. The CDR3 region is CIVTQGVTADEQFF. The CDR3 nucleotides are TGCATAGTTACCCAGGGGGTGACCGCCGATGAGCAGTTCTTC.